This T cell receptor (beta chain) was sequenced for a study of OX40 agonist ivuxolimab in advanced cancers. Study at large: The study gave patients intravenous ivuxolimab at 0.01 to 10 mg/kg every 2 weeks.

Germline loops: CDR1 MNHEY, CDR2 SVGAGI. The CDR3 is made up of 12 amino acids. V was trimmed by 5 bases and J by 3 bases, leaving 4 bases between them. General study results and limits: On average, CD8+ T cells showed a greater number of expanded clones than CD4+. Dosing at 0.1 to 3.0 mg/kg was accompanied by clonal expansion of CD4+ and CD8+ blood T cells by week 6.

About this clone itself: What it recognizes is unknown.

Clones were sequenced by immunoSEQ multiplex PCR, and TCRdb holds only the in-frame ones, with some missing. The sample records tens of thousands of clones, 86% being singletons. Individuals having autoimmune disease history or systemic immunosuppression were not enrolled. The chain combines TRBV6-5 with TRBJ2-2; D not certain. Sequencing used CD4+ or CD8+ T cells sorted from blood, obtained in a trial of the OX40 agonist ivuxolimab. The origin of this receptor is an adult with an advanced solid tumor such as melanoma, head and neck, liver or kidney cancer. The CDR3: CASSLDTGELFF. CDR3 coding DNA: TGTGCCAGCAGTCTCGACACCGGGGAGCTGTTTTTT.